What follows are 32 T cell receptor beta chains derived from one specimen sequenced in a study of T cell changes during pregnancy in multiple sclerosis (dated by TCRdb to between 2017 and 2020). Library preparation employed the immunoSEQ multiplex PCR assay. Held by TCRdb, this immuneACCESS table contains in-frame sequences only and omits some clones. Under half of the omission traces to an unresolved V gene where checked; the cause of the rest is unknown. This sample comprises about 51,000 clones, around 93% of them detected only once. The biggest ten clones account for around 1.9% of the sample. Material: peripheral blood, obtained in the second trimester of pregnancy. The origin of the receptors is a female donor with multiple sclerosis, enrolled in a pregnancy study.

The chain links TRBV7-3 to TRBJ2-1; tentative D call: TRBD2 (6 bases). Germline V lookup: CDR1 SGHTA, CDR2 FQGTGA. The CDR3 extends over 16 amino acids. Trimming removed 2 bases from V and 8 bases from J, with 19 bases in between. The CDR3 nucleotides read TGTGCCAGCAGCTTATTAGGGAGGACTCCTGACGATGAGCAGTTCTTC. Protein: CASSLLGRTPDDEQFF.

The chain has TRBV7-3 and TRBJ1-6; D not certain. V dropped 5 bases and J dropped 10 bases, with 18 bases sitting between them. The CDR3 covers 15 residues. Germline CDR1 reads SGHTA; CDR2 reads FQGTGA. The CDR3 loop is CASSISGGVRSPLHF. In nucleotides, the CDR3 is TGTGCCAGCAGCATCTCGGGCGGGGTCCGCTCACCCCTCCACTTT.

This clone was observed once. The V gene is TRBV25-1, the J gene TRBJ2-2; 7 bases are shared with TRBD1. Germline assignment: CDR1 MGHDK and CDR2 SYGVNS. This CDR3 has 15 amino acids. V gave up 4 bases and J gave up 6 bases; unmatched junction bases: 8. CDR3 residues: CASSASRQGAGELFF. The CDR3 DNA reads TGTGCCAGCAGTGCGAGTCGACAGGGAGCCGGGGAGCTGTTTTTT.

This clone showed up just once. The chain has TRBV9 and TRBJ2-2, with a weak D call TRBD2 (6 bases). CDR1 and CDR2 from the germline V gene are SGDLS and YYNGEE. The CDR3 covers 15 residues. The germline V and J ends were trimmed by 4 bases and 4 bases, with 14 bases remaining between them. This chain's CDR3 is CASSISGDPTGELFF. DNA of the CDR3: TGTGCCAGCAGCATTAGCGGAGATCCCACCGGGGAGCTGTTTTTT.

The genes are TRBV4-3 and TRBJ2-1, with a tentative D call TRBD2 (6 bases). The CDR3 totals 18 residues. Germline V gene lookup returns CDR1 LGHNA and CDR2 YSLEER. V was pared by 1 base and J by 6 bases, with 22 bases between. The CDR3 protein is CASSQVFPGLNIGNEQFF. In DNA, the CDR3 is TGCGCCAGCAGCCAAGTATTTCCGGGACTCAATATTGGCAATGAGCAGTTCTTC.

The chain is built from TRBV9 and TRBJ2-7; 10 bases align to TRBD2. Per germline, CDR1 SGDLS and CDR2 YYNGEE. There are 16 residues in the CDR3. J was trimmed by 6 bases and V by 0 bases; bases with no gene match: 9. The CDR3 bases are TGTGCCAGCAGCGTAGGGTGGCTAGCGGGAGTCGCCGAGCAGTACTTC. This codes for CASSVGWLAGVAEQYF.

The V call is TRBV28, the J call TRBJ1-2, with D possibly TRBD1 on 6 matching bases. Per germline, CDR1 MDHEN and CDR2 SYDVKM. The CDR3 is 15 residues long. The V end lost 6 bases, the J end lost 6 bases, and 20 bases lay between the germline ends. The CDR3 sequence: CASSWDLRGPNGYTF. Here the CDR3 DNA reads TGTGCCAGCAGCTGGGACCTCAGGGGACCCAATGGCTACACCTTC.

This chain uses TRBV10-3 with TRBJ1-1; D might be TRBD1 (6 bases). The CDR3 totals 15 residues. Deletions cut 3 bases from V and 1 base from J, with 12 bases between. The V gene's germline CDR1 is ENHRY and CDR2 SYGVKD. In DNA form, the CDR3 reads TGTGCCATCAGTGAAGACAGGTCCCCGAACACTGAAGCTTTCTTT. Amino acid sequence: CAISEDRSPNTEAFF.

This chain uses TRBV7-2 with TRBJ2-1; weak D call: TRBD1 (5 bases). Deletions cut 4 bases from V and 7 bases from J, with 14 bases between. Germline V gives CDR1 SGHTA, CDR2 FQGNSA. This CDR3 has 14 residues. CDR3: CASSSLDSLNEQFF. CDR3 in DNA: TGTGCCAGCAGCTCCTTAGACAGCTTAAATGAGCAGTTCTTC.

The chain recombines TRBV6-5 with TRBJ1-1, with TRBD1 matching 9 bases. The V gene end was trimmed by 9 bases and the J gene end by 5 bases; junction bases not matched to a gene: 10. Germline CDR1 reads MNHEY; CDR2 reads SVGAGI. This CDR3 has 14 amino acids. The CDR3 reads CASVKDRGWTEAFF. The CDR3 DNA reads TGTGCCAGTGTTAAGGACAGGGGCTGGACTGAAGCTTTCTTT.

The chain links TRBV5-1 to TRBJ1-2; D gene unclear. V was clipped by 4 bases and J by 3 bases, with 10 bases between them. Germline V lookup: CDR1 SGHRS, CDR2 YFSETQ. The CDR3 extends over 13 amino acids. CDR3 loop: CASSRGSDYGYTF. The CDR3 DNA is TGCGCCAGCAGCCGCGGGTCGGACTATGGCTACACCTTC.

This chain links TRBV2 with TRBJ1-3; no reliable D call. The CDR3 runs to 15 residues. V lost 1 base and J 1 base, leaving 8 bases between the germline ends. Germline values: CDR1 SNHLY, CDR2 FYNNEI. The CDR3 nucleotides are TGTGCCAGCAGTGAAGGGGGAGTGTCTGGAAACACCATATATTTT. Translating gives CASSEGGVSGNTIYF.

The chain employs TRBV11-2 and TRBJ2-7; TRBD2 matches at 12 bases. Germline V CDR1 and CDR2: SGHAT, FQNNGV. V gave up 1 base and J gave up 2 bases; unmatched junction bases: 9. This CDR3 region has 18 residues. The CDR3 region has the DNA TGTGCCAGCAGCTTAGGAAGACTAGCGGGAGTCACACCCTACGAGCAGTACTTC. It translates to CASSLGRLAGVTPYEQYF.

The V and J genes are TRBV4-2 and TRBJ2-1, with D perhaps matching TRBD2 (6 bases). This CDR3 is built from 16 residues. CDR1 LGHNA and CDR2 YNFKEQ come from the germline V gene. V lost 4 bases and J 3 bases, leaving 16 bases between the germline ends. In nucleotides, the CDR3 is TGTGCCAGCAGCCGTACGTGGGGAGCGGGCTACAATGAGCAGTTCTTC. This sequence encodes CASSRTWGAGYNEQFF.

The chain combines TRBV7-8 with TRBJ2-3; maybe TRBD2 (5 bases). The CDR3 length is 16 residues. Deletions cut 1 base from V and 1 base from J, with 12 bases between. Looked up from germline, CDR1 is SGHVS and CDR2 is FQNEAQ. CDR3: CASSLGVSVGTDTQYF. The CDR3 coding sequence is TGTGCCAGCAGCTTAGGAGTTAGCGTGGGCACAGATACGCAGTATTTT. Drawing the rest from reference TRBV7-8 and TRBJ2-3, the complete variable domain is GAGVSQSPRYKVAKRGQDVALRCDPISGHVSLFWYQQALGQGPEFLTYFQNEAQLDKSGLPSDRFFAERPEGSVSTLKIQRTQQEDSAVYLCASSLGVSVGTDTQYFGPGTRLTVL.

The chain has TRBV7-2 and TRBJ2-4, with 9 positions matching TRBD2. After removal of 1 base from V and 4 bases from J, the junction contained 11 bases not matched to a gene. The CDR3 spans 18 residues. Germline lookup yields CDR1 SGHTA and CDR2 FQGNSA. Here the CDR3 reads CASSLGPLAGTTKNIQYF. As DNA, the CDR3 is TGTGCCAGCAGCTTAGGTCCCCTAGCGGGGACAACTAAAAACATTCAGTACTTC.

The chain combines TRBV7-9 with TRBJ2-1, with 7 bases fitting TRBD2. The CDR3 is 12 amino acids. Germline assignment: CDR1 SEHNR and CDR2 FQNEAQ (reference sequence). The V segment lost 10 bases and the J segment 4 bases; nucleotides outside the gene matches: 4. CDR3 protein: CATHGGYNEQFF. The CDR3 DNA reads TGTGCCACCCACGGGGGGTACAATGAGCAGTTCTTC.

V usage is TRBV7-2 and J usage is TRBJ1-4; the D gene is possibly TRBD1 (5 bases). This CDR3 spans 16 amino acids. Trimming cost V 5 bases and J 7 bases, with 20 bases left between them. CDR1 SGHTA and CDR2 FQGNSA come from the germline V gene. CDR3 nucleotides: TGTGCCAGCAGCCCCTCGTCTCAGGGTGGAATTGAAAAACTGTTTTTT. This gives the protein CASSPSSQGGIEKLFF.

CDR3 in amino acids: CASSSLVGGEQYF. The DNA for the CDR3 is TGCGCCAGCAGCTCCCTAGTGGGAGGCGAGCAGTACTTC. The V and J genes are TRBV5-1 and TRBJ2-7, with D maybe TRBD2 (6 bases). V gave up 3 bases and J gave up 6 bases, with 13 bases separating them. This CDR3 is 13 amino acids long. The germline gives CDR1 SGHRS, CDR2 YFSETQ.

V usage is TRBV19 and J usage is TRBJ1-1; possibly TRBD1 for D (5 bases). Deletions cut 3 bases from V and 2 bases from J, with 7 bases between. The CDR3 covers 13 residues. The V gene's germline CDR1 is LNHDA and CDR2 SQIVND (reference sequence). CDR3 loop: CASSIQGNTEAFF. The CDR3 region has the DNA TGTGCCAGTAGTATTCAGGGAAACACTGAAGCTTTCTTT.

The rearrangement joins TRBV7-3 to TRBJ2-1; D not resolved. Germline V CDR1 and CDR2: SGHTA, FQGTGA. This CDR3 has 14 residues. Trimming shortened V by 1 base and J by 8 bases, and 12 bases separated the two germline ends. In DNA, the CDR3 is TGTGCCAGCAGCTTAAGGCCCATAATCGATGAGCAGTTCTTC. This codes for CASSLRPIIDEQFF.

The chain employs TRBV4-1 and TRBJ1-4; D call uncertain. Germline CDR1 and CDR2: MGHRA and YSYEKL. The V and J ends lost 1 base and 4 bases respectively, with 10 bases between them. This CDR3 has 15 amino acids. In nucleotides, the CDR3 is TGCGCCAGCAGCCAAGCGCAGGATCTTAATGAAAAACTGTTTTTT. Translating it yields CASSQAQDLNEKLFF.

The chain employs TRBV6-5 and TRBJ2-1; TRBD2 agrees at 10 bases. The CDR3 contains 15 residues. Germline V gene lookup returns CDR1 MNHEY and CDR2 SVGAGI. With 4 bases clipped from V and 6 bases from J, the junction kept 6 bases outside the gene matches. The CDR3 loop reads CASSLAGGGVNEQFF. DNA for the CDR3: TGTGCCAGCAGTTTAGCGGGGGGAGGGGTCAATGAGCAGTTCTTC.

The chain is built from TRBV4-1 and TRBJ2-2, with 9 bases lining up with TRBD2. V lost 0 bases to trimming and J lost 6 bases; unmatched junction nucleotides: 2. Germline assignment: CDR1 MGHRA and CDR2 YSYEKL. This CDR3 is 15 amino acids long. The CDR3 DNA sequence: TGCGCCAGCAGCCAAGAAGTAGCGGGAGCCGGGGAGCTGTTTTTT. It translates to CASSQEVAGAGELFF.

The rearrangement uses TRBV19 and TRBJ2-7; a weak D match, TRBD2 (6 bases). Germline V gene data show CDR1 as LNHDA and CDR2 as SQIVND (reference sequence). The ends were cut back, 3 bases at V and 2 bases at J, with 20 bases in the middle. CDR3 size: 17 residues. Written as DNA, the CDR3 is TGTGCCAGTAGTATTGGTGGCGCAGCGGGCTTGACCTACGAGCAGTACTTC. Translating gives CASSIGGAAGLTYEQYF.

The chain has TRBV7-8 and TRBJ2-5, with D perhaps matching TRBD1 (8 bases). Germline CDR1 reads SGHVS; CDR2 reads FQNEAQ. V was trimmed by 1 base and J by 1 base, leaving 13 bases between them. The CDR3 is made up of 16 amino acids. The CDR3 coding sequence is TGTGCCAGCAGCTTAGTACAGGGGGGGATCCAAGAGACCCAGTACTTC. This sequence encodes CASSLVQGGIQETQYF.

This clone was counted once. The chain uses TRBV2 and TRBJ2-1, with 14 bases aligning to TRBD2. CDR1 is SNHLY and CDR2 is FYNNEI in the germline V gene. V shed 4 bases, J shed 9 bases, and the junction held 5 bases outside the gene matches. There are 15 residues in the CDR3. In nucleotides, the CDR3 is TGTGCCAGCAGTGGGCCGGGACTAGCGGGAGCTGAGCAGTTCTTC. Protein: CASSGPGLAGAEQFF.

The chain combines TRBV2 with TRBJ2-1, with a possible D match to TRBD2 (5 bases). This CDR3 region has 13 residues. V was clipped by 8 bases and J by 6 bases, with 14 bases between them. Germline values: CDR1 SNHLY, CDR2 FYNNEI. Here the CDR3 reads CASEADPVNEQFF. In DNA form, the CDR3 reads TGTGCCAGCGAAGCGGACCCCGTCAATGAGCAGTTCTTC.

V gene TRBV29-1 combines with J gene TRBJ2-5, with 8 bases that match TRBD2. Losses at the gene ends were 4 bases for V and 3 bases for J; bases not matched to a gene: 13. Germline CDR1 SQVTM, CDR2 ANQGSEA. The CDR3 spans 16 residues. This CDR3 reads CSVVGAGGLWEETQYF. The CDR3 nucleotides are TGCAGCGTTGTAGGTGCGGGAGGTTTGTGGGAAGAGACCCAGTACTTC.

The chain joins TRBV6-5 to TRBJ2-1; a weak D match, TRBD1 (5 bases). This CDR3 region has 13 residues. Trimming cost V 2 bases and J 3 bases, with 5 bases left between them. Germline V gene sequence: CDR1 MNHEY, CDR2 SVGAGI. CDR3 amino acids: CASSYRGYNEQFF. CDR3 coding DNA: TGTGCCAGCAGTTACAGGGGCTACAATGAGCAGTTCTTC.

CDR3 sequence: CASTPGQGRSGANVLTF. CDR3 bases: TGTGCCAGCACCCCTGGACAGGGGCGCTCTGGGGCCAACGTCCTGACTTTC. The V gene is TRBV27, the J gene TRBJ2-6; 9 nucleotides match TRBD1. The CDR3 runs to 17 residues. The V gene end was trimmed by 7 bases and the J gene end by 0 bases; junction bases not matched to a gene: 7. Germline V gene sequence: CDR1 MNHEY, CDR2 SMNVEV (reference sequence).

The V and J genes are TRBV27 and TRBJ1-2; no clear D. The CDR3 has 13 amino acids. Germline CDR1 reads MNHEY; CDR2 reads SMNVEV (reference sequence). The V gene lost 6 bases and the J gene lost 2 bases, with 10 bases spanning the gap. This chain's CDR3 is CASSFTANYGYTF. CDR3 coding DNA: TGTGCCAGCAGCTTTACAGCCAACTATGGCTACACCTTC.